Each of the 11 T cell receptor beta chains below was sequenced from the same sample in a study of OX40 agonist ivuxolimab in advanced cancers. Using immunoSEQ multiplex PCR, the repertoire was profiled, and TCRdb retains in-frame clones only, with some absent. The sample carries more than 75,000 clones, roughly 86% recorded once. Sequenced material: CD4+ or CD8+ T cells sorted from blood, taken in a trial of the OX40 agonist ivuxolimab. These receptors came from an adult with an advanced solid tumor such as melanoma, head and neck, liver or kidney cancer.

This sequence joins TRBV6-5 and TRBJ1-1; D uncertain. Germline loops: CDR1 MNHEY, CDR2 SVGAGI. Trimming left V 10 bases short and J 0 bases short, with 15 bases between. The CDR3 is made up of 14 amino acids. CDR3 bases: TGTGCCAACACGCCCCCCGGGTTGAACACTGAAGCTTTCTTT. Amino acid sequence: CANTPPGLNTEAFF.

The V call is TRBV19, the J call TRBJ1-5; TRBD1 matches 7 bases. V lost 5 bases to trimming and J lost 7 bases; unmatched junction nucleotides: 8. The CDR3 sequence is 14 residues long. The V gene's germline CDR1 is LNHDA and CDR2 SQIVND (reference sequence). The DNA for the CDR3 is TGTGCCAGTAGTGCTCACAGGGGACAGCAGCCCCAGCATTTT. This translates into CASSAHRGQQPQHF.

Notes on this clone: Other nucleotide sequences in the sample specify the same CDR3. The J gene is TRBJ2-1, the V gene TRBV6-5; TRBD2 aligns across 14 bases. The germline V gene has CDR1 MNHEY and CDR2 SVGAGI. The CDR3 is 15 residues long. The V gene end was trimmed by 6 bases and the J gene end by 6 bases; junction bases not matched to a gene: 4. This CDR3 reads CASSRLAGGSNEQFF. The DNA for the CDR3 is TGTGCCAGCAGCCGACTAGCGGGAGGGTCCAATGAGCAGTTCTTC.

The CDR3, as DNA: TGTGCCAGTAGTCTATGGAGTGGGGAACTCCTCCGGGGGCAGTTCTTC. It encodes CASSLWSGELLRGQFF. The rearrangement joins TRBV19 to TRBJ2-1; a weak D match, TRBD2 (5 bases). The V end lost 5 bases, the J end lost 12 bases, and 26 bases lay between the germline ends. This CDR3 region has 16 residues. CDR1 and CDR2 from the germline V gene are LNHDA and SQIVND (reference sequence).

The V gene is TRBV5-4, the J gene TRBJ2-1; 9 nucleotides match TRBD1. V dropped 4 bases and J dropped 7; count of bases not matched to a gene: 3. Germline CDR1 SGHNT, CDR2 YYREEE (reference sequence). There are 13 residues in the CDR3. CDR3 loop: CASSNRGPNEQFF. The DNA of the CDR3 is TGTGCCAGCAGCAACAGGGGGCCTAATGAGCAGTTCTTC. The variable domain in full, completed from reference TRBV5-4 and TRBJ2-1, reads ETGVTQSPTHLIKTRGQQVTLRCSSQSGHNTVSWYQQALGQGPQFIFQYYREEENGRGNFPPRFSGLQFPNYSSELNVNALELDDSALYLCASSNRGPNEQFFGPGTRLTVL.

The J gene is TRBJ1-3, the V gene TRBV19; no firm D call. The germline V and J ends were trimmed by 3 bases and 1 base, with 10 bases remaining between them. The CDR3 is 15 residues long. Germline V gives CDR1 LNHDA, CDR2 SQIVND (reference sequence). CDR3 loop: CASSMSSVSGNTIYF. In DNA, the CDR3 is TGTGCCAGTAGTATGAGTTCGGTGTCTGGAAACACCATATATTTT.

A few counts support this clone. V and J are TRBV14 and TRBJ2-2; TRBD1 matches 10 bases. The CDR3 consists of 16 residues. V lost 4 bases, J lost 7 bases, and 9 bases stayed unmatched. Germline V gene lookup returns CDR1 SGHDN and CDR2 FVKESK. CDR3 amino acids: CASSPRQGAGGGELFF. CDR3 nucleotides: TGTGCCAGCAGCCCACGACAGGGGGCTGGTGGCGGGGAGCTGTTTTTT.

The chain joins TRBV7-2 to TRBJ1-1; 7 bases align to TRBD1. With 1 base clipped from V and 4 bases from J, the junction kept 3 bases outside the gene matches. Germline V CDR1 and CDR2: SGHTA, FQGNSA. There are 14 residues in the CDR3. The CDR3 DNA follows: TGTGCCAGCAGCTTAGGGTCAGGGGGCACTGAAGCTTTCTTT. This translates into CASSLGSGGTEAFF.

The chain's CDR3 is CASSELDGGNNSPLHF. Here the CDR3 DNA reads TGTGCCAGCAGTGAATTGGATGGCGGTAATAATTCACCCCTCCACTTT. The rearrangement links TRBV25-1 to TRBJ1-6; D remains ambiguous. This CDR3 region has 16 residues. The germline V gene encodes CDR1 MGHDK and CDR2 SYGVNS. Between the trimmed V and J ends, which lost 1 base and 5 bases, there was a span of 12 bases. The variable domain in full, with the rest retrieved from reference TRBV25-1 and TRBJ1-6, is EADIYQTPRYLVIGTGKKITLECSQTMGHDKMYWYQQDPGMELHLIHYSYGVNSTEKGDLSSESTVSRIRTEHFPLTLESARPSHTSQYLCASSELDGGNNSPLHFGNGTRLTVT.

The chain joins TRBV7-9 to TRBJ2-7; D ambiguous. The V end was cut by 4 bases, the J end by 7 bases, with 8 bases between. CDR1 is SEHNR, CDR2 FQNEAQ, per germline (reference sequence). CDR3 size: 11 residues. The DNA for the CDR3 is TGTGCCAGCAGCTCCGTGGGTGAGCAGTACTTC. It translates to CASSSVGEQYF.

This clone was observed a single time. The CDR3 region has the DNA TGTGCCAGCAGCCTCAGACTAGCGGGAGATACGCAGTATTTT. It yields the protein CASSLRLAGDTQYF. V usage is TRBV13 and J usage is TRBJ2-3, with 10 positions matching TRBD2. The J segment lost 5 bases and the V segment lost 5 bases, leaving 4 bases of the junction unmatched. The CDR3 is 14 residues long. Germline V gene data show CDR1 as PRHDT and CDR2 as FYEKMQ (reference sequence).